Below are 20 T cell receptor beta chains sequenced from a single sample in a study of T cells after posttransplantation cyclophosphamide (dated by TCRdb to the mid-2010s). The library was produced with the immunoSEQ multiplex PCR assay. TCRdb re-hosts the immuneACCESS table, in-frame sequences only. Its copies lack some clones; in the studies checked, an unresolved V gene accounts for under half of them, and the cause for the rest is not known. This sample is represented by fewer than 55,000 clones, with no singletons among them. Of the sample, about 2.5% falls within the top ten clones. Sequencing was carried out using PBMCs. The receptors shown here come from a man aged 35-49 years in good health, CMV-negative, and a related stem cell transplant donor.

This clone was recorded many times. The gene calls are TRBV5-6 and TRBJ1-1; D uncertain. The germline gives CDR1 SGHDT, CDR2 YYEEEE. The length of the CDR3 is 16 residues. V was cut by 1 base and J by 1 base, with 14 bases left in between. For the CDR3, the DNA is TGTGCCAGCAGCTTGTCGACCCGGGTCCCGAACACTGAAGCTTTCTTT. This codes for CASSLSTRVPNTEAFF.

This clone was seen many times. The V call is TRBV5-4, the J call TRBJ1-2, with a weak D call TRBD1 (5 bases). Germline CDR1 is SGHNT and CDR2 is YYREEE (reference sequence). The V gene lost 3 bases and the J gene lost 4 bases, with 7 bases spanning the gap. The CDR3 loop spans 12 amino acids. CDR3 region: CASSSDSYGYTF. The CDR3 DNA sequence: TGTGCCAGCAGCTCCGACAGCTATGGCTACACCTTC.

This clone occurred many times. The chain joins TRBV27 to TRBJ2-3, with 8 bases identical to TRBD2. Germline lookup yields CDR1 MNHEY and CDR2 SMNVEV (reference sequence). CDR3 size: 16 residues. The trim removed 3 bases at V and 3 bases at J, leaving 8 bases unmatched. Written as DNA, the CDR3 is TGTGCCAGCAGTTTCTTCGGACTAGCCGGTACAGATACGCAGTATTTT. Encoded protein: CASSFFGLAGTDTQYF.

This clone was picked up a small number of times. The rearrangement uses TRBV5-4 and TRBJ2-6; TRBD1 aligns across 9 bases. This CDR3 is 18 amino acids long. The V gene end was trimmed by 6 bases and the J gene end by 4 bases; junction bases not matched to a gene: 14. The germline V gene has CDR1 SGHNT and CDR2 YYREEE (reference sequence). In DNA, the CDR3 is TGTGCCAGCACCCTGGGAGGGACAGGGCTCTCGGGGGCCAACGTCCTGACTTTC. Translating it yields CASTLGGTGLSGANVLTF.

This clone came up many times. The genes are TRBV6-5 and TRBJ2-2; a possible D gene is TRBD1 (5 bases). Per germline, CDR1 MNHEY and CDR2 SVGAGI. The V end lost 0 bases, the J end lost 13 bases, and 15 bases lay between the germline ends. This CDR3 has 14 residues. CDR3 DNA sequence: TGTGCCAGCAGTTACTCGTGGCCTTCCCAGGGGCTGTTTTTT. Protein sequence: CASSYSWPSQGLFF.

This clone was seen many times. This CDR3 is CASRTGSSGNTIYF. CDR3 nucleotide sequence: TGTGCCAGCAGAACGGGGAGCTCTGGAAACACCATATATTTT. This chain links TRBV7-2 with TRBJ1-3, with D unresolved. The CDR3 is 14 residues long. Germline V gene sequence: CDR1 SGHTA, CDR2 FQGNSA. V lost 6 bases and J 0 bases, leaving 9 bases between the germline ends.

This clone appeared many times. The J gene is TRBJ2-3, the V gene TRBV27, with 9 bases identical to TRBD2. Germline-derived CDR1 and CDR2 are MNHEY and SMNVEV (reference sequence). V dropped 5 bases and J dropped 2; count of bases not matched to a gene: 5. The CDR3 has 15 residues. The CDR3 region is CASSPLAGNTDTQYF. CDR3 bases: TGTGCCAGCAGTCCTCTAGCGGGGAACACAGATACGCAGTATTTT.

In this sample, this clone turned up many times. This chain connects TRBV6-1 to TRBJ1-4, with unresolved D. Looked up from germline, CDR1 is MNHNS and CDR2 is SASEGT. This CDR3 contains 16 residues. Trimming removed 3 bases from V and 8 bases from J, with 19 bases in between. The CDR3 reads CASSDRPRLGGEKLFF. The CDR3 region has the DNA TGTGCCAGCAGTGACCGACCCAGGTTGGGAGGCGAAAAACTGTTTTTT.

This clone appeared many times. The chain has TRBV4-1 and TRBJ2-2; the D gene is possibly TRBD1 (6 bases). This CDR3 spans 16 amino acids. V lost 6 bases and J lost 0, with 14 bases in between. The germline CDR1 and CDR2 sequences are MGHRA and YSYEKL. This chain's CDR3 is CASRPTGLANTGELFF. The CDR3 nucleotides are TGCGCCAGCAGACCCACAGGGCTGGCGAACACCGGGGAGCTGTTTTTT.

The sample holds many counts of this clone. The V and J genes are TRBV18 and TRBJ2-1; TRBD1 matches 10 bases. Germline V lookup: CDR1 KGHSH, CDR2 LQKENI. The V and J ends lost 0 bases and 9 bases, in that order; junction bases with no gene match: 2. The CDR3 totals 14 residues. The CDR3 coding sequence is TGTGCCAGCTCACCACCGTGGGACAGGGGTGAGCAGTTCTTC. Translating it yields CASSPPWDRGEQFF.

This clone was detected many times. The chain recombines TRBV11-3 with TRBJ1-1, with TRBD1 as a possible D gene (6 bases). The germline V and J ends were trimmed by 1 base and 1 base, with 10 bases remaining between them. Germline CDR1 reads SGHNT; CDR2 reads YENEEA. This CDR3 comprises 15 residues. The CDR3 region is CASSLVGHKNTEAFF. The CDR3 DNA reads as TGTGCCAGCAGCTTAGTGGGACACAAGAACACTGAAGCTTTCTTT.

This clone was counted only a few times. The CDR3 DNA reads TGCGCCAGCAGCCTGACAGGGAATGAGCAGTTCTTC. Translating gives CASSLTGNEQFF. The chain is built from TRBV5-1 and TRBJ2-1; TRBD1 matches at 7 bases. V lost 4 bases to trimming and J lost 7 bases; unmatched junction nucleotides: 2. This CDR3 region has 12 residues. The germline gives CDR1 SGHRS, CDR2 YFSETQ.

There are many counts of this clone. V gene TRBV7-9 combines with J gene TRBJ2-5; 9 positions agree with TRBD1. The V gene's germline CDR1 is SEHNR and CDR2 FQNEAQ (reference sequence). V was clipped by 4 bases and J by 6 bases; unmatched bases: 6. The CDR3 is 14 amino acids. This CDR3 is CASSSGTGTKTQYF. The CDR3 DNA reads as TGTGCCAGCAGCTCCGGGACAGGGACCAAGACCCAGTACTTC.

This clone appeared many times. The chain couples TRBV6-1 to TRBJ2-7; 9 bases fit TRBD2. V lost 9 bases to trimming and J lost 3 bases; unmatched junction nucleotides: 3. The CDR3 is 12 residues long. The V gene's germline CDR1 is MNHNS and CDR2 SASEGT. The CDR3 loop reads CASRTSDYEQYF. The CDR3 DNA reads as TGTGCCAGTAGGACTAGCGACTACGAGCAGTACTTC.

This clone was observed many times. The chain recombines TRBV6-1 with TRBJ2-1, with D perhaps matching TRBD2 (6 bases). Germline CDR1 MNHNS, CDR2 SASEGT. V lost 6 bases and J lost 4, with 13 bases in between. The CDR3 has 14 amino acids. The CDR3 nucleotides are TGTGCCAGCAGGAGGGACTTCTTATACAATGAGCAGTTCTTC. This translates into CASRRDFLYNEQFF.

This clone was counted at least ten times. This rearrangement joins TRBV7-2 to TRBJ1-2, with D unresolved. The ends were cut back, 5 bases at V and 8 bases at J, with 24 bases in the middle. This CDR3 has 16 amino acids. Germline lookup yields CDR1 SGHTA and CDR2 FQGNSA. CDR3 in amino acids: CASSLDLISGAHGYTF. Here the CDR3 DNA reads TGTGCCAGCAGCCTGGATCTTATCTCAGGTGCGCACGGCTACACCTTC.

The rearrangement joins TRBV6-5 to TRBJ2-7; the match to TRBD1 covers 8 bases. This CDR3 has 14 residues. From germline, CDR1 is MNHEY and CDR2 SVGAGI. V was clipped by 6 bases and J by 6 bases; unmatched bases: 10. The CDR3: CASRQTGVVGEQYV. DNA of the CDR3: TGTGCCAGCAGGCAGACAGGGGTGGTGGGCGAGCAGTACGTC.

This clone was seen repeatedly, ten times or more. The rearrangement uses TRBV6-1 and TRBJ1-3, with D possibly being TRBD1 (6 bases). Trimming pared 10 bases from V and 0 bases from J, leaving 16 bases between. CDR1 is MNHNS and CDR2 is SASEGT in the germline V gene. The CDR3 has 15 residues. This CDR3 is CAIDPGHFSGNTIYF. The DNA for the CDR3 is TGTGCCATCGACCCGGGACACTTCTCTGGAAACACCATATATTTT.

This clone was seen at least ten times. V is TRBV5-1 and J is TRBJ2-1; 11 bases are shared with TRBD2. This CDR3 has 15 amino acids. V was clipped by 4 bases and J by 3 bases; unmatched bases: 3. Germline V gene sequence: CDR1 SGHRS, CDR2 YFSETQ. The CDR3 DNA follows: TGCGCCAGCAGCGCGGGACTAGCGGACTACAATGAGCAGTTCTTC. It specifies CASSAGLADYNEQFF.

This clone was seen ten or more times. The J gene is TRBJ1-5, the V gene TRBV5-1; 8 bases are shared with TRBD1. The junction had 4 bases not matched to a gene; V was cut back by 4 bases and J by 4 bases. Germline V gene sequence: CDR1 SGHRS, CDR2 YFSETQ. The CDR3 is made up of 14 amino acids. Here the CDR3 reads CASSPDRGNQPQHF. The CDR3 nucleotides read TGCGCCAGCAGCCCCGACAGGGGAAATCAGCCCCAGCATTTT.